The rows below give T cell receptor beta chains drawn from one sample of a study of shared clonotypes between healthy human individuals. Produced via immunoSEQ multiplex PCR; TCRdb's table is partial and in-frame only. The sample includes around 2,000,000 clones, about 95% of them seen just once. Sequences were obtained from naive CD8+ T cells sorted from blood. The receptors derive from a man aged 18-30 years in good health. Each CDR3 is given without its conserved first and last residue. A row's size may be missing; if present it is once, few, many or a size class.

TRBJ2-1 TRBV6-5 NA ASSYETGGSNEQF
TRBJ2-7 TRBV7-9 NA ASTPGGYEQY
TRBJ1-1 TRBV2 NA ASSWGVNTEAF
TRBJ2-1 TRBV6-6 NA ASSPGTEKNNEQF
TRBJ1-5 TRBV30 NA AWSVLQHNQPQH
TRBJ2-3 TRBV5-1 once ASSPYPSDTQY
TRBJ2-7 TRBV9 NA ASSVGQAPTYEQY
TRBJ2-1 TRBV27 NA ASSLSLNEQF
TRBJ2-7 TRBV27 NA ASGTSVEQY
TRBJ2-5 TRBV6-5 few ATRRGIPQETQY
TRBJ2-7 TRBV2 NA ASSYYLAYEQY
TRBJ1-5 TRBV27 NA ASSLDIYSNQPQH
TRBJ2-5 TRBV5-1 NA ASTGTGGLETQY
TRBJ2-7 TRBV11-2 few ASSLDRGYEQY
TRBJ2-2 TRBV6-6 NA ASSSPGSENTGELF
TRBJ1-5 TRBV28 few ASSLGQIAGQPQH
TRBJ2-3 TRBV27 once ASSLADTQY
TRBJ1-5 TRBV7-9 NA ASSPREGGPQH
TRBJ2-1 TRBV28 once ASSSTSGGPSYNEQF
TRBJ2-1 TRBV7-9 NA ASSPGLAGDLDEQF
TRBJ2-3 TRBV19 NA ASSILVSDTQY
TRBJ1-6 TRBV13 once ASSLESSYNSPLH
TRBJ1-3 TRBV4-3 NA ASSQDKGSGNTIY
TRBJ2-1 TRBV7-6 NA ASSSPGTGAYNEQF
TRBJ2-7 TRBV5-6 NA ASSFGGSLGEQY
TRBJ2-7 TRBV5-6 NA ASSSPLETGGGEQY
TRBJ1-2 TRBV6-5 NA ASRKGGSYGYT
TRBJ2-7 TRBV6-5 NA ASSYSIGESSYEQY
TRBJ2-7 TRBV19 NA ASSPDLDILPYEQY
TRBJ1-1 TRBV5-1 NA ASRVGRLNTEAF
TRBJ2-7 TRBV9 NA ASSIAGGSYEQY
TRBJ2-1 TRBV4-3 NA ASSQDSPSSYNEQF
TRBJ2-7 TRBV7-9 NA ASSPQGASAEQY
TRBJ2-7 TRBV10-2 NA ASQPGTGGYEQY
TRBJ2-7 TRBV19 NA ASSIGTQGYEQY
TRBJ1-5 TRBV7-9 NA ASSADTGGESNQPQH
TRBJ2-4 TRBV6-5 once ASSYGTGNIQY
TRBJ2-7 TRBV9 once ASGGRNSYEQY
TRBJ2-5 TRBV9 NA ASSVSGTRTETQY
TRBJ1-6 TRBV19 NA ASSTDAGSNSPLH
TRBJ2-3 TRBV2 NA ASSGTLASGTGTDTQY
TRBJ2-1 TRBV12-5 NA ASGLGEGWRRF
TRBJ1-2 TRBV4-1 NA ASSQRTGGGLYNYGYT
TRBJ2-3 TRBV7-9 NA ASSLGLAGRADTQY
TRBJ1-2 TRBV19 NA ASSMVDRGGYT
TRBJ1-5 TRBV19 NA ASTPGVSNQPQH
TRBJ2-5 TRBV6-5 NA ASSSGYQETQY
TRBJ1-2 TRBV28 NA ASSFGPSQILYGYT